The 23 T cell receptor beta chains below come from one sample, sequenced in a study of long-term antiretroviral therapy in people with HIV. The libraries were made with immunoSEQ v3.0 at survey level. TCRdb's copy holds only in-frame clones and misses some; the assay was immunoSEQ multiplex PCR. The sample shows 10,000 or so clones, 80% to 90% of them seen only once. The sequences come from unsorted PBMCs, collected 0.7 years after starting antiretroviral therapy. Source of these receptors: a middle-aged man with HIV.

V gene TRBV7-9 combines with J gene TRBJ2-7; the D gene is possibly TRBD2 (6 bases). CDR3 length equals 14 residues. Between the trimmed V and J ends, which lost 4 bases and 0 bases, there was a span of 10 bases. Germline lookup yields CDR1 SEHNR and CDR2 FQNEAQ (reference sequence). The CDR3 region has the DNA TGTGCCAGCAGCTGGGCGGGGTTCTCCTACGAGCAGTACTTC. Its protein product is CASSWAGFSYEQYF.

J is TRBJ1-5 and V is TRBV10-1; the match to TRBD1 covers 9 bases. The trim removed 6 bases at V and 3 bases at J, leaving 6 bases unmatched. The CDR3 is 15 amino acids. Looked up from germline, CDR1 is WNHNN and CDR2 is SYGVQD (reference sequence). The DNA for the CDR3 is TGCGCCAGCAGCCTACAGGGGGCTATCAATCAGCCCCAGCATTTT. Translating gives CASSLQGAINQPQHF.

J is TRBJ2-5 and V is TRBV5-1, with 13 bases identical to TRBD2. Per the germline V gene, CDR1 is SGHRS and CDR2 is YFSETQ. J gave up 5 bases and V 0 bases, and 4 bases lay outside the gene matches. The CDR3 length is 16 residues. CDR3 amino acids: CASSLGLAGGGETQYF. Written as DNA, the CDR3 is TGCGCCAGCAGCTTGGGACTAGCGGGAGGAGGGGAGACCCAGTACTTC.

V and J are TRBV7-9 and TRBJ1-4, with a tentative D call TRBD1 (6 bases). V was clipped by 5 bases and J by 6 bases, with 16 bases between them. Germline CDR1 reads SEHNR; CDR2 reads FQNEAQ (reference sequence). The CDR3 is 15 amino acids. The CDR3: CASSPPGGGYEKLFF. The CDR3 bases are TGTGCCAGCAGCCCACCAGGAGGGGGTTATGAAAAACTGTTTTTT.

This chain joins TRBV12-5 and TRBJ2-2; D gene uncertain. This CDR3 contains 16 residues. The V end was cut by 0 bases, the J end by 4 bases, with 12 bases between. Germline V lookup: CDR1 LGHNT, CDR2 FRNRAP. In nucleotides, the CDR3 is TGTGCTAGTGGTTTGGTACGCCCTCTGGGCACCGGGGAGCTGTTTTTT. This translates into CASGLVRPLGTGELFF. The entire variable domain, with the rest obtained from reference TRBV12-5 and TRBJ2-2, is as follows: DARVTQTPRHKVTEMGQEVTMRCQPILGHNTVFWYRQTMMQGLELLAYFRNRAPLDDSGMPKDRFSAEMPDATLATLKIQPSEPRDSAVYFCASGLVRPLGTGELFFGEGSRLTVL.

V is TRBV7-2 and J is TRBJ2-3; D possibly corresponds to TRBD1 (7 bases). CDR1 SGHTA and CDR2 FQGNSA come from the germline V gene. The CDR3 is 15 amino acids. Between the trimmed V and J ends, which lost 4 bases and 4 bases, there was a span of 15 bases. The CDR3 bases are TGTGCCAGCAGCTCCCGTGGAGGGGGCGCAGATACGCAGTATTTT. As protein: CASSSRGGGADTQYF.

The chain combines TRBV19 with TRBJ1-1; D gene ambiguous. CDR3 length equals 14 residues. The V gene lost 6 bases and the J gene lost 1 base, with 12 bases spanning the gap. In germline, CDR1 is LNHDA, CDR2 SQIVND (reference sequence). The CDR3 DNA follows: TGTGCCAGTAGACAGTCTTCGTCGAACACTGAAGCTTTCTTT. This codes for CASRQSSSNTEAFF.

The J gene is TRBJ2-5, the V gene TRBV4-2; 10 positions agree with TRBD2. V was clipped by 0 bases and J by 2 bases; unmatched bases: 9. This CDR3 comprises 18 residues. Germline V gene lookup returns CDR1 LGHNA and CDR2 YNFKEQ. The CDR3 DNA sequence: TGTGCCAGCAGCCAAGAGCCCCTAGCGGGAGAGGGTCAAGAGACCCAGTACTTC. Translating it yields CASSQEPLAGEGQETQYF.

The genes are TRBV7-7 and TRBJ1-1; D gene ambiguous. Germline V gene data show CDR1 as SSHAT and CDR2 as FNYEAQ (reference sequence). The CDR3 covers 13 residues. V dropped 5 bases and J dropped 2 bases, with 9 bases sitting between them. CDR3 sequence: CASSQDHNTEAFF. CDR3 in DNA: TGTGCCAGCAGCCAAGATCACAACACTGAAGCTTTCTTT.

This chain connects TRBV10-3 to TRBJ1-4, with D uncertain. Germline CDR1 is ENHRY and CDR2 is SYGVKD. V lost 3 bases, J lost 5 bases, and 10 bases lay in between. The CDR3 covers 14 residues. The CDR3, as DNA: TGTGCCATCAGTGAAGGCAGGAGCAATGAAAAACTGTTTTTT. Its translation: CAISEGRSNEKLFF.

This clone was observed once. The chain recombines TRBV27 with TRBJ1-1; perhaps TRBD1 as D (5 bases). The CDR3 consists of 14 residues. Germline CDR1 and CDR2: MNHEY and SMNVEV (reference sequence). Between the trimmed V and J ends, which lost 2 bases and 2 bases, there was a span of 9 bases. In DNA form, the CDR3 reads TGTGCCAGCAGTTTACAGGGCGGCAACACTGAAGCTTTCTTT. This translates into CASSLQGGNTEAFF.

The gene calls are TRBV5-1 and TRBJ2-7; possibly TRBD1 for D (6 bases). V lost 4 bases, J lost 3 bases, and 14 bases lay in between. The CDR3 runs to 14 residues. Germline CDR1 SGHRS, CDR2 YFSETQ. The CDR3 loop reads CASSRGKQGYEQYF. The CDR3 region has the DNA TGCGCCAGCAGCCGAGGAAAACAGGGCTACGAGCAGTACTTC.

The gene calls are TRBV4-3 and TRBJ2-2; 11 bases align to TRBD2. The CDR3 covers 18 residues. V lost 2 bases and J lost 7; bases outside the gene matches: 12. CDR1 and CDR2 from the germline V gene are LGHNA and YSLEER. In DNA form, the CDR3 reads TGCGCCAGCAGCCAATCCGTCATGACTAGCGGGAATGGCGGGGAGCTGTTTTTT. It translates to CASSQSVMTSGNGGELFF.

The V and J genes are TRBV19 and TRBJ2-7; D might be TRBD1 (6 bases). V lost 5 bases, J lost 2 bases, and 13 bases lay in between. Germline V gene sequence: CDR1 LNHDA, CDR2 SQIVND (reference sequence). The CDR3 has 14 amino acids. This chain's CDR3 is CASSARDMTYEQYF. The CDR3 region has the DNA TGTGCCAGTAGTGCCCGGGACATGACCTACGAGCAGTACTTC.

The chain recombines TRBV18 with TRBJ2-5; 8 bases match TRBD2. The J segment lost 7 bases and the V segment lost 2 bases, leaving 6 bases of the junction unmatched. The CDR3 loop spans 14 amino acids. Germline assignment: CDR1 KGHSH and CDR2 LQKENI. As DNA, the CDR3 is TGTGCCAGCTCACCAAAGCGGGAGTACGCGACCCAGTACTTC. Its protein is CASSPKREYATQYF.

This clone came up a few times. The genes are TRBV27 and TRBJ2-3; no reliable D call. Looked up from germline, CDR1 is MNHEY and CDR2 is SMNVEV (reference sequence). This CDR3 is built from 12 residues. The V and J ends lost 6 bases and 4 bases respectively, with 8 bases between them. In DNA, the CDR3 is TGTGCCAGCAGCAAAGGAGCAGATACGCAGTATTTT. Translating it yields CASSKGADTQYF.

The chain has TRBV5-5 and TRBJ2-5, with a tentative D call TRBD1 (6 bases). V was cut by 2 bases and J by 5 bases, with 13 bases left in between. The CDR3 totals 14 residues. Germline V CDR1 and CDR2: SGHKS, YYEKEE (reference sequence). The CDR3 region has the DNA TGTGCCAGCAGCTTACCGCAGGGGACGGAGACCCAGTACTTC. This encodes CASSLPQGTETQYF.

This chain connects TRBV30 to TRBJ2-3, with TRBD2 matching over 7 bases. V lost 3 bases to trimming and J lost 2 bases; unmatched junction nucleotides: 5. This CDR3 spans 14 amino acids. The germline CDR1 and CDR2 sequences are GTSNPN and SVGIG (reference sequence). The CDR3 DNA follows: TGTGCCTGGAGCGCTAGCGGCAACACAGATACGCAGTATTTT. Amino acid sequence: CAWSASGNTDTQYF.

This clone was recorded only once. This chain connects TRBV5-1 to TRBJ2-6; 8 nucleotides align to TRBD2. Germline V lookup: CDR1 SGHRS, CDR2 YFSETQ. CDR3 length equals 18 residues. J gave up 4 bases and V 1 base, and 10 bases lay outside the gene matches. The CDR3 sequence is CASSLTAGAVSGANVLTF. In nucleotides, the CDR3 is TGCGCCAGCAGCTTGACAGCGGGAGCCGTTTCGGGGGCCAACGTCCTGACTTTC. Drawing the rest from reference TRBV5-1 and TRBJ2-6, the complete variable domain is KAGVTQTPRYLIKTRGQQVTLSCSPISGHRSVSWYQQTPGQGLQFLFEYFSETQRNKGNFPGRFSGRQFSNSRSEMNVSTLELGDSALYLCASSLTAGAVSGANVLTFGAGSRLTVL.

This chain uses TRBV7-2 with TRBJ1-2; D might be TRBD1 (5 bases). V was cut by 5 bases and J by 3 bases, with 16 bases left in between. Germline CDR1 SGHTA, CDR2 FQGNSA. The CDR3 runs to 15 residues. The CDR3 region has the DNA TGTGCCAGCAGCCCCATTCCGGGGGTGGACTATGGCTACACCTTC. It yields the protein CASSPIPGVDYGYTF.

The rearrangement links TRBV7-9 to TRBJ2-7; D possibly corresponds to TRBD1 (5 bases). CDR1 and CDR2 (germline): SEHNR, FQNEAQ (reference sequence). The V end was cut by 4 bases, the J end by 3 bases, with 7 bases between. The CDR3 totals 12 residues. The CDR3 DNA follows: TGTGCCAGCAGCTACGACAGCTACGAGCAGTACTTC. Protein: CASSYDSYEQYF.

The chain couples TRBV6-5 to TRBJ1-2; no clear D gene. This CDR3 has 13 amino acids. Trimming removed 5 bases at V and 3 bases at J, with 10 bases between. Germline V gene lookup returns CDR1 MNHEY and CDR2 SVGAGI. The DNA of the CDR3 is TGTGCCAGCAGTCCGACGGGCCACTATGGCTACACCTTC. It specifies CASSPTGHYGYTF.

The V call is TRBV29-1, the J call TRBJ2-4, with D maybe TRBD1 (5 bases). Germline V gene sequence: CDR1 SQVTM, CDR2 ANQGSEA. The CDR3 loop spans 11 amino acids. Trimming left V 4 bases short and J 9 bases short, with 10 bases between. The DNA of the CDR3 is TGCAGCGTTGTGGGGCAAGGCATTCAGTACTTC. Its translation is CSVVGQGIQYF.